This T cell receptor beta chain was captured in a study of T cell clusters in autoimmune cytopenias. Study-level background: Per sample, median TRB depth was approximately 48,000 reads, yielding a median roughly 2,000 distinct clonotypes.

Multiplex touch-down PCR amplified TRB using TRB-A and TRB-B pools in one tube. One entry per CDR3 protein, without DNA, is what TCRdb gives after re-calling the multiplex PCR reads. The sample data list about 4,900 distinct CDR3 sequences. Approximately 40,000 genome equivalents of blood DNA were amplified for TRB. There are 12 residues in the CDR3. Germline V lookup: CDR1 LNHNV, CDR2 YYDKDF (reference sequence). This clonotype is called medium-sized (0.01 to 0.1%) based on its frequency. The source is a human donor with an autoimmune cytopenia or autoimmune hepatitis (not recorded which). Sequencing was carried out using peripheral blood. The chain links TRBV15 to TRBJ1-6. The CDR3 sequence is CATSRGDSPLHF.